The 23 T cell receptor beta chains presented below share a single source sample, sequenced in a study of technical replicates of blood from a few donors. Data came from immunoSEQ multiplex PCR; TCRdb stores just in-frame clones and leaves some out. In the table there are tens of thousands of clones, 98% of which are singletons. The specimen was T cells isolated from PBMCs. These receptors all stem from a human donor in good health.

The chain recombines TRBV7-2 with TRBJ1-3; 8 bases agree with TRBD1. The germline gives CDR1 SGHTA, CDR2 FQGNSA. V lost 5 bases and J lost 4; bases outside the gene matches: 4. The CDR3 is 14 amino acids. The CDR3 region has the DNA TGTGCCAGCAGCCGAAGACAGGGGGGAAACACCATATATTTT. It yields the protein CASSRRQGGNTIYF.

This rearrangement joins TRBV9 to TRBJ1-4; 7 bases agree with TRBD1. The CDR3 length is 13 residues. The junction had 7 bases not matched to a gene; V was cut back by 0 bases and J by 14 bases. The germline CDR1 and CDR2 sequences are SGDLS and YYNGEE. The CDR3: CASSVDRQGTLFF. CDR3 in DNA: TGTGCCAGCAGCGTAGACAGACAGGGCACGCTGTTTTTT.

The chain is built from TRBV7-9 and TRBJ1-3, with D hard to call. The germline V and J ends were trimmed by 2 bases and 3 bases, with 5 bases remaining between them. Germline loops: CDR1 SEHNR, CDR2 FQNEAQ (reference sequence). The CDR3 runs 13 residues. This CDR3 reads CASSLLLGNTIYF. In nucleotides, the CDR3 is TGTGCCAGCAGCTTACTCCTTGGAAACACCATATATTTT.

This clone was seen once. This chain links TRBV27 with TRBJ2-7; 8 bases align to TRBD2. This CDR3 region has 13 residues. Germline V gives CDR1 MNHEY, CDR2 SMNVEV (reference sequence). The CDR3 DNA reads TGTGCAAGTAGCCGGGCTAGCGGGTTTGAGCAGTACTTC. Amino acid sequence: CASSRASGFEQYF.

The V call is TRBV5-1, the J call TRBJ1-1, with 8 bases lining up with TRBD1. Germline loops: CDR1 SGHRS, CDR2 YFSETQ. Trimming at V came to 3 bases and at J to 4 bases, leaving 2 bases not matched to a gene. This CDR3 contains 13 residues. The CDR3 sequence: CASSSGTGTEAFF. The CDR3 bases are TGCGCCAGCAGCTCTGGGACAGGCACTGAAGCTTTCTTT.

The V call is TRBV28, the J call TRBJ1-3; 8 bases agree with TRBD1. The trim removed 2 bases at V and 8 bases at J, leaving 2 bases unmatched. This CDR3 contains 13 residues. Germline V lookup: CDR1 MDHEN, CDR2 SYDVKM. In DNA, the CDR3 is TGTGCCAGCAGTTTAGACAGGGGTGACACCATATATTTT. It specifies CASSLDRGDTIYF.

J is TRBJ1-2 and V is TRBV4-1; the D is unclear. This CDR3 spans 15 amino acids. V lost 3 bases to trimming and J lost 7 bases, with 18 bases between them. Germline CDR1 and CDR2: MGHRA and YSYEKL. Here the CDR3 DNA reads TGCGCCAGCAGCCACCCCCCAATGGCGGGAACTGGCTACACCTTC. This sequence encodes CASSHPPMAGTGYTF.

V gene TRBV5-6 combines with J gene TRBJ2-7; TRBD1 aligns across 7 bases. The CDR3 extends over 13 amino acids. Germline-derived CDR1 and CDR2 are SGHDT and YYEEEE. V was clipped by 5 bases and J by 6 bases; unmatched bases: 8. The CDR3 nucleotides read TGTGCCAGCAGTCGACAGGGTACAGGCGAGCAGTACTTC. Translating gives CASSRQGTGEQYF.

CDR3 sequence (DNA): TGTGCCAGCAAAACGTTTCGGCCCGGGACAGGGGGCGCGGCTAATGAAAAACTGTTTTTT. It codes for CASKTFRPGTGGAANEKLFF. This sequence joins TRBV27 and TRBJ1-4; 12 bases match TRBD1. The CDR3 runs to 20 residues. V lost 7 bases and J lost 3; bases outside the gene matches: 18. Per the germline V gene, CDR1 is MNHEY and CDR2 is SMNVEV (reference sequence).

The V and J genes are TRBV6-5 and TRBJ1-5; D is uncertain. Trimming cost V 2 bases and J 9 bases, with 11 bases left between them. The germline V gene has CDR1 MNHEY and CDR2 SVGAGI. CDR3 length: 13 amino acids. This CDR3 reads CASSYDTIAPQHF. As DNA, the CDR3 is TGTGCCAGCAGTTACGATACCATAGCGCCCCAGCATTTT.

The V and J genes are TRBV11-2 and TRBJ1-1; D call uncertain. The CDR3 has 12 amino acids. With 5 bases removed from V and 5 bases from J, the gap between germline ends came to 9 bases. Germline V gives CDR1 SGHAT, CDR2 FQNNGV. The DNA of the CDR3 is TGTGCCAGCAGCCTTAGAGGGACTGAAGCTTTCTTT. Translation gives CASSLRGTEAFF.

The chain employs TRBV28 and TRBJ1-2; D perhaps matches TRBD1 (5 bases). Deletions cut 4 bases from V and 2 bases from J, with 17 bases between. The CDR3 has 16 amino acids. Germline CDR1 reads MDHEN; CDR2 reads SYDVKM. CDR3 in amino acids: CASSSPLMGLNYGYTF. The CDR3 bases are TGTGCCAGCAGTTCGCCCTTAATGGGGCTCAACTATGGCTACACCTTC.

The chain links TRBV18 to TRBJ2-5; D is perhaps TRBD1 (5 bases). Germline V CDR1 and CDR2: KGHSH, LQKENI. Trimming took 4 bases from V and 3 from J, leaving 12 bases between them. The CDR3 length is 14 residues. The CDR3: CASSLAGAEETQYF. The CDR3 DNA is TGTGCCAGCTCACTAGCTGGGGCTGAAGAGACCCAGTACTTC.

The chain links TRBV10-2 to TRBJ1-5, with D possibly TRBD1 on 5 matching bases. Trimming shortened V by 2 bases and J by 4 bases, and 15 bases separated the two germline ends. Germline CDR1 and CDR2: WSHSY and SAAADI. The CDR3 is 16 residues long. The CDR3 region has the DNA TGCGCCAGCAGTGAGCAACAGGTACCACCTAATCAGCCCCAGCATTTT. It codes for CASSEQQVPPNQPQHF.

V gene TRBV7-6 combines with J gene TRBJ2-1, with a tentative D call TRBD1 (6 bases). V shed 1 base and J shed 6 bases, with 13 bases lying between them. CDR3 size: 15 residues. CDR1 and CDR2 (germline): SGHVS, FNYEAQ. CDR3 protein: CASSLGGTIVNEQFF. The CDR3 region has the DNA TGTGCCAGCAGCTTAGGTGGGACAATTGTCAATGAGCAGTTCTTC.

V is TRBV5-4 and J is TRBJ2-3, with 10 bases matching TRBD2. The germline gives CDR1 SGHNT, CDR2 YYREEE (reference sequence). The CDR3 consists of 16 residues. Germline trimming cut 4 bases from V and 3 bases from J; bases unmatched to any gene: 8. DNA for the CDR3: TGTGCCAGCAGCACCCGGACTAGCGGTGGGACAGATACGCAGTATTTT. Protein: CASSTRTSGGTDTQYF.

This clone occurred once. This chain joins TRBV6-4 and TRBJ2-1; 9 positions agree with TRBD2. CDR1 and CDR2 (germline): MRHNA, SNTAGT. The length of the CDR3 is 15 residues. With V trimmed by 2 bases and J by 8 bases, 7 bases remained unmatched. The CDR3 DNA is TGTGCCAGCAGTGACGGGTCTAGCGGGATCGATGAGCAGTTCTTC. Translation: CASSDGSSGIDEQFF.

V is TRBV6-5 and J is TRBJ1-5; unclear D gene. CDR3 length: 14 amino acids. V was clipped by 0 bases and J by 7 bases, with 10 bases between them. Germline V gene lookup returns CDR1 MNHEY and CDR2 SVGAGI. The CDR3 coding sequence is TGTGCCAGCAGTTACTCGAGGGTTGGGCAGCCCCAGCATTTT. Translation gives CASSYSRVGQPQHF.

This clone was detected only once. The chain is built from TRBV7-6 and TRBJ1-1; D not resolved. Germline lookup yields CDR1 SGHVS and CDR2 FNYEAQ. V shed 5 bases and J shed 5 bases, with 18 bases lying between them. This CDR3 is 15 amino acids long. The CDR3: CASSPTDITGTEAFF. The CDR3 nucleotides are TGTGCCAGCAGCCCTACCGACATAACGGGGACTGAAGCTTTCTTT.

The CDR3 reads CASSPIGEPNTGELFF. The CDR3 DNA is TGTGCCAGCAGTCCGATCGGGGAGCCAAACACCGGGGAGCTGTTTTTT. The chain recombines TRBV27 with TRBJ2-2; D may be TRBD2 (5 bases). The CDR3 covers 16 residues. The germline gives CDR1 MNHEY, CDR2 SMNVEV (reference sequence). Trimming took off 5 bases at V and 2 bases at J, with 15 bases between the two ends.

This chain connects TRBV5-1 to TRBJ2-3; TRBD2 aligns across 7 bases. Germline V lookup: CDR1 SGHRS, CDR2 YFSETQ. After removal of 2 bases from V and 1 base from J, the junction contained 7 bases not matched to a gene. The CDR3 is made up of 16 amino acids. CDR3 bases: TGCGCCAGCAGCTTTCTAGCGGCGGTGGGCACAGATACGCAGTATTTT. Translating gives CASSFLAAVGTDTQYF.

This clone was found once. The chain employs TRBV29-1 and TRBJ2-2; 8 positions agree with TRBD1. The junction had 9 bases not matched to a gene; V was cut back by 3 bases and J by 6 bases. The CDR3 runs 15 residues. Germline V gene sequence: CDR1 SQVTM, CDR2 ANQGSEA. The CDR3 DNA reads TGCAGCGTTGAGGCCCAAGGACAGGGCCCCGGGGAGCTGTTTTTT. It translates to CSVEAQGQGPGELFF.

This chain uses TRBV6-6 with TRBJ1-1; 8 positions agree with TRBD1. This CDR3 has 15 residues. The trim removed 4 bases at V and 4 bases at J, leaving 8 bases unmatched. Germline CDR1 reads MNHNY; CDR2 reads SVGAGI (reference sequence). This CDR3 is CASSSDRGGSTEAFF. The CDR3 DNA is TGTGCCAGCAGTTCCGACAGGGGTGGGAGCACTGAAGCTTTCTTT.